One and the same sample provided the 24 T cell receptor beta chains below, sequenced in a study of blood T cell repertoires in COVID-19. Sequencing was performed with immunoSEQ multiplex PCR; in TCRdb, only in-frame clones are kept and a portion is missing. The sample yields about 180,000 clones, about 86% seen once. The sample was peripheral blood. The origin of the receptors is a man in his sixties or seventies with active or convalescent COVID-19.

The CDR3 region is CASSLGQAEAFF. The CDR3 region has the DNA TGTGCCAGCAGCTTAGGACAGGCTGAAGCTTTCTTT. This chain uses TRBV11-1 with TRBJ1-1; a possible D gene is TRBD1 (6 bases). In germline, CDR1 is SGHAT, CDR2 FQDESV (reference sequence). This CDR3 is 12 amino acids long. Between the trimmed V and J ends, which lost 1 base and 6 bases, there was a span of 6 bases. Full variable domain (missing parts from reference TRBV11-1 and TRBJ1-1): EAEVAQSPRYKITEKSQAVAFWCDPISGHATLYWYRQILGQGPELLVQFQDESVVDDSQLPKDRFSAERLKGVDSTLKIQPAELGDSAMYLCASSLGQAEAFFGQGTRLTVV.

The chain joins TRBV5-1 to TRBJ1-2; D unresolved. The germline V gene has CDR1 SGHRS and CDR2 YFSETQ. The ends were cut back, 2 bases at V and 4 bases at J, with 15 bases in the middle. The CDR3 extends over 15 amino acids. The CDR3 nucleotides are TGCGCCAGCAGCTTAGGAACAGACGTCGGCTATGGCTACACCTTC. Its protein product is CASSLGTDVGYGYTF.

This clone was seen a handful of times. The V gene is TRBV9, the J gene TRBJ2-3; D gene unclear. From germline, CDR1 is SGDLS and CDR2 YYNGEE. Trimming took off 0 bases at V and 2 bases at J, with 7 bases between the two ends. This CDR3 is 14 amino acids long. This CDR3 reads CASSVGGDTDTQYF. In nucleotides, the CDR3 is TGTGCCAGCAGCGTAGGAGGCGACACAGATACGCAGTATTTT.

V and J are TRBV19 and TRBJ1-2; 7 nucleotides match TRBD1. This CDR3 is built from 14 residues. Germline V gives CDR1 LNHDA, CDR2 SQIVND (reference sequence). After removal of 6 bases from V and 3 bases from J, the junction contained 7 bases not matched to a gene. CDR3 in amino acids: CASRVTGDDYGYTF. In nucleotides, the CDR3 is TGTGCCAGTAGAGTCACAGGGGATGACTATGGCTACACCTTC.

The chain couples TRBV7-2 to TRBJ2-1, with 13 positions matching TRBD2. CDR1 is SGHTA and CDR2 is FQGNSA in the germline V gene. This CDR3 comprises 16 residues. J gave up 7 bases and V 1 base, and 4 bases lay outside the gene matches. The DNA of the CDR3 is TGTGCCAGCAGCTTAGAGGGGACTAGCGGGATTAATGAGCAGTTCTTC. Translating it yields CASSLEGTSGINEQFF.

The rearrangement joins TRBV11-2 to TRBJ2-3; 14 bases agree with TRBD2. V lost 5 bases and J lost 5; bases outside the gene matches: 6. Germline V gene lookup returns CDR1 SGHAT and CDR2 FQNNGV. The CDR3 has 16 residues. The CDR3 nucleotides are TGTGCCAGCAGCCCCCGACTAGCGGGAGGGGTAGATACGCAGTATTTT. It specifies CASSPRLAGGVDTQYF.

CDR3 region: CASSMGLAGAYNEQFF. Here the CDR3 DNA reads TGTGCCAGTAGTATGGGACTAGCGGGGGCCTACAATGAGCAGTTCTTC. This chain links TRBV19 with TRBJ2-1; TRBD2 matches 14 bases. The CDR3 is 16 residues long. V trimming: 3 bases; J trimming: 2 bases; junction bases outside the gene matches: 0. Germline CDR1 LNHDA, CDR2 SQIVND (reference sequence).

The CDR3 loop is CASKWGDLMNTEAFF. The CDR3 nucleotides are TGTGCCAGCAAATGGGGCGACCTTATGAACACTGAAGCTTTCTTT. This sequence joins TRBV2 and TRBJ1-1, with D possibly matching TRBD1 (5 bases). V was cut by 7 bases and J by 0 bases, with 15 bases left in between. This CDR3 has 15 residues. Germline-derived CDR1 and CDR2 are SNHLY and FYNNEI.

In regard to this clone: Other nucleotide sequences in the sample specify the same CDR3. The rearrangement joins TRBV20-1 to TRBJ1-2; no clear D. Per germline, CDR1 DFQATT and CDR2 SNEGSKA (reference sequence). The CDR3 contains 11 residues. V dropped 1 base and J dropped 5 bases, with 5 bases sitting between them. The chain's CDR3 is CSARGQYGYTF. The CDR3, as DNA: TGCAGTGCTAGAGGGCAATATGGCTACACCTTC.

The CDR3 sequence: CASRDRAYTIYF. The CDR3, as DNA: TGTGCCAGCAGAGACAGGGCTTACACCATATATTTT. This rearrangement joins TRBV28 to TRBJ1-3; 7 bases line up with TRBD1. Germline V lookup: CDR1 MDHEN, CDR2 SYDVKM. The V segment lost 6 bases and the J segment 8 bases; nucleotides outside the gene matches: 4. The CDR3 runs to 12 residues.

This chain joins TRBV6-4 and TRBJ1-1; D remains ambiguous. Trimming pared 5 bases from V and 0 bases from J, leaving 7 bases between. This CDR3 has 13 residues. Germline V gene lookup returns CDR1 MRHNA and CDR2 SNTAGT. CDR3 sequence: CASSKQLNTEAFF. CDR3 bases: TGTGCCAGCAGTAAACAGCTGAACACTGAAGCTTTCTTT.

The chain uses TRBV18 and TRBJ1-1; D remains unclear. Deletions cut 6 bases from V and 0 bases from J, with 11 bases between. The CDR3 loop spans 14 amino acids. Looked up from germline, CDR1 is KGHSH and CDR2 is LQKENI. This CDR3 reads CASSQATMNTEAFF. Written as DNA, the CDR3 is TGTGCCAGCTCCCAAGCTACTATGAACACTGAAGCTTTCTTT.

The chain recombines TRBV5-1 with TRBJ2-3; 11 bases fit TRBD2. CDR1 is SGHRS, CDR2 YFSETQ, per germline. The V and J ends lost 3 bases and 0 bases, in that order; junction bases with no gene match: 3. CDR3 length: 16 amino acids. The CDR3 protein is CASSSGLAESTDTQYF. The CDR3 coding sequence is TGCGCCAGCAGCTCGGGACTAGCGGAAAGCACAGATACGCAGTATTTT.

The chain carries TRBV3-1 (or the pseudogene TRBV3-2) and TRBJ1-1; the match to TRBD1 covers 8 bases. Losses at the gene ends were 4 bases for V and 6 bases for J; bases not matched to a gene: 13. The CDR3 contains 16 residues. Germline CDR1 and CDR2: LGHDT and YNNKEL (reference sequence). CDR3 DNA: TGTGCCAGCAGCCCCCGACAGGGGTGGGGAAGAGCTGAAGCTTTCTTT. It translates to CASSPRQGWGRAEAFF.

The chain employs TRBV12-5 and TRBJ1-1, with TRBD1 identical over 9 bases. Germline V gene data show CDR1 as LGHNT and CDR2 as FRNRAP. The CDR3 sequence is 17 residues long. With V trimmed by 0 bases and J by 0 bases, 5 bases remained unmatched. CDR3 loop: CASGLVQGQGMNTEAFF. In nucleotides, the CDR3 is TGTGCTAGTGGTTTGGTACAGGGACAGGGCATGAACACTGAAGCTTTCTTT.

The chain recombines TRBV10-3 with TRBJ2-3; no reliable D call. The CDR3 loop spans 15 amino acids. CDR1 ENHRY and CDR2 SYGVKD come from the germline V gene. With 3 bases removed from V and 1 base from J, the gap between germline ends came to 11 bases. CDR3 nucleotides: TGTGCCATCAGTGATGGGCCTCCTGGCACAGATACGCAGTATTTT. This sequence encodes CAISDGPPGTDTQYF.

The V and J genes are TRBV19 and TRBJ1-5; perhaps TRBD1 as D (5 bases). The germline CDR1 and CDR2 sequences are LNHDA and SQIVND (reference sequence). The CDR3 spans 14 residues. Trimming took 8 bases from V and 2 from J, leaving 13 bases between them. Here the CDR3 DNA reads TGTGCCAGTTCCGGGACTGTGGGCAATCAGCCCCAGCATTTT. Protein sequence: CASSGTVGNQPQHF.

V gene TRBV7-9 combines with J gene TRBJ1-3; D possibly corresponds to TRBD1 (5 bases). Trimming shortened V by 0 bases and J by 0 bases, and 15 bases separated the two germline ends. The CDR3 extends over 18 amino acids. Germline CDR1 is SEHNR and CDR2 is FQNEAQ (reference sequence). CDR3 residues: CASSLARLQGSSGNTIYF. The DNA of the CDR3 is TGTGCCAGCAGCTTAGCGCGTTTGCAGGGTAGCTCTGGAAACACCATATATTTT.

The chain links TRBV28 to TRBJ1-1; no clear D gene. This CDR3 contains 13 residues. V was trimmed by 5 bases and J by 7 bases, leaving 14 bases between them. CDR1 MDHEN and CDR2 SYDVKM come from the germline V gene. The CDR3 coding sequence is TGTGCCAGCAGTCACTACACGCTAGGTGAAGCTTTCTTT. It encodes CASSHYTLGEAFF.

This CDR3 reads CASSQGASWRTEAFF. CDR3 DNA: TGCGCCAGCAGCCAAGGCGCGTCATGGAGGACTGAAGCTTTCTTT. V and J are TRBV4-1 and TRBJ1-1; D is undetermined. The CDR3 length is 15 residues. From germline, CDR1 is MGHRA and CDR2 YSYEKL. The ends were cut back, 1 base at V and 5 bases at J, with 14 bases in the middle.

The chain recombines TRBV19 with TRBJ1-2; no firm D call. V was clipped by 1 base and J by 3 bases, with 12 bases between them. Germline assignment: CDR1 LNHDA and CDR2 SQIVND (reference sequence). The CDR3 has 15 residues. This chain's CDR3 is CASSIAQEMDYGYTF. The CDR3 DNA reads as TGTGCCAGTAGTATAGCCCAGGAAATGGACTATGGCTACACCTTC.

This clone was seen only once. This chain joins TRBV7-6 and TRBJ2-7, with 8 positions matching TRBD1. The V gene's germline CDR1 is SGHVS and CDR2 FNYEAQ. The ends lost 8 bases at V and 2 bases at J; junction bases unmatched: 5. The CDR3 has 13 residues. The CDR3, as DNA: TGTGCCAGCGCCAGGGACAGGACCTACGAGCAGTACTTC. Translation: CASARDRTYEQYF.

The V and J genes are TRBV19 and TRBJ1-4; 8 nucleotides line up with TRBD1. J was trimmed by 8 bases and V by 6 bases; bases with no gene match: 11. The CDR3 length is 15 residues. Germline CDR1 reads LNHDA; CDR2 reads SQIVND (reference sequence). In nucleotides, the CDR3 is TGTGCCAGTAGAGGCAGGACAGGGTGGAAAGAAAAACTGTTTTTT. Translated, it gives CASRGRTGWKEKLFF. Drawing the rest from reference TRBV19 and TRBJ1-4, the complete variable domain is DGGITQSPKYLFRKEGQNVTLSCEQNLNHDAMYWYRQDPGQGLRLIYYSQIVNDFQKGDIAEGYSVSREKKESFPLTVTSAQKNPTAFYLCASRGRTGWKEKLFFGSGTQLSVL.

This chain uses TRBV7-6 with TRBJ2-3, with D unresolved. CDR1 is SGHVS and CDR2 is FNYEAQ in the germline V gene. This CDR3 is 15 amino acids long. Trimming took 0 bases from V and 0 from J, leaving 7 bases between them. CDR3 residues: CASSLAPGSTDTQYF. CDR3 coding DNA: TGTGCCAGCAGCTTAGCGCCGGGTAGCACAGATACGCAGTATTTT.